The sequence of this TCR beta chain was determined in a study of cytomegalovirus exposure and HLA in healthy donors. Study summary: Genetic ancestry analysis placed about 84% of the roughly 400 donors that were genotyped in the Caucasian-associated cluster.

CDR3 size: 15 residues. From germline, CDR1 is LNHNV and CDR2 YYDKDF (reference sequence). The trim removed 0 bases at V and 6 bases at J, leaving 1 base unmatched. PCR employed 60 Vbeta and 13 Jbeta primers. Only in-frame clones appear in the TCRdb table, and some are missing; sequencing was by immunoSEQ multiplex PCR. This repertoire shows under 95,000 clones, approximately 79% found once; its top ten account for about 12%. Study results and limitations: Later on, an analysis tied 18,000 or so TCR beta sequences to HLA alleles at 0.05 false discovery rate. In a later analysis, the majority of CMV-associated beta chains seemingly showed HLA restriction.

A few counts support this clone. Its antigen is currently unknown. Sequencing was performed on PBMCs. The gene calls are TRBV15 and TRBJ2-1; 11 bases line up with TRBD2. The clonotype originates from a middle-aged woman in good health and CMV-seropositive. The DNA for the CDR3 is TGTGCCACCAGCAGAGATAGCGGGGGGGCCAATGAGCAGTTCTTC. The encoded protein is CATSRDSGGANEQFF.